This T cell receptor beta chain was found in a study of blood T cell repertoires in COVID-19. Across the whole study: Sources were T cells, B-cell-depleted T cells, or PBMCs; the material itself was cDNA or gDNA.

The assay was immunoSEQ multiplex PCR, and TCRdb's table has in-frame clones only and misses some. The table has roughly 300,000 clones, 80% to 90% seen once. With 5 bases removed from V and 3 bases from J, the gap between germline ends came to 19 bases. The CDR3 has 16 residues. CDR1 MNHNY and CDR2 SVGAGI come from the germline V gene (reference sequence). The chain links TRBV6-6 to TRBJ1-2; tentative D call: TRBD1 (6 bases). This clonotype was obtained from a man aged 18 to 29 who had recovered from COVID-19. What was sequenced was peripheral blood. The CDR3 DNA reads TGTGCCAGCAGTCACATCTCTACAGGGACCGACTATGGCTACACCTTC. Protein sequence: CASSHISTGTDYGYTF.